These 20 T cell receptor beta chains came from one sample sequenced in a study of shared clonotypes between healthy human individuals. Clones were sequenced by immunoSEQ multiplex PCR, and TCRdb holds only the in-frame ones, with some missing. The repertoire holds 980,000 or so clones, around three quarters seen once, with about 1.5% in the top ten. Sequencing was done on a sample of memory CD4+ T cells sorted from blood. Subset indicated: CD45RA-negative fraction. All receptors derive from a man between 18 and 29 years old in good health.

This chain joins TRBV2 and TRBJ1-6; D possibly corresponds to TRBD1 (5 bases). Deletions cut 10 bases from V and 8 bases from J, with 18 bases between. Germline V gene lookup returns CDR1 SNHLY and CDR2 FYNNEI. CDR3 length equals 14 residues. CDR3 DNA sequence: TGTGCCACCAGAAGAGGGACGCTCTATTCACCCCTCCACTTT. Amino acids: CATRRGTLYSPLHF.

The chain links TRBV28 to TRBJ2-3; 8 nucleotides line up with TRBD1. Germline V gives CDR1 MDHEN, CDR2 SYDVKM. CDR3 length equals 20 residues. The V and J ends lost 5 bases and 2 bases, in that order; junction bases with no gene match: 21. In nucleotides, the CDR3 is TGTGCCAGCAGTCGGACAGGGCTATTAGGGGGGCCGATTTACACAGATACGCAGTATTTT. As protein: CASSRTGLLGGPIYTDTQYF. Using reference TRBV28 and TRBJ2-3 for the parts outside the CDR3, the full variable domain is DVKVTQSSRYLVKRTGEKVFLECVQDMDHENMFWYRQDPGLGLRLIYFSYDVKMKEKGDIPEGYSVSREKKERFSLILESASTNQTSMYLCASSRTGLLGGPIYTDTQYFGPGTRLTVL.

The V call is TRBV2, the J call TRBJ1-4; a possible D gene is TRBD1 (5 bases). Germline lookup yields CDR1 SNHLY and CDR2 FYNNEI. The CDR3 is 13 residues long. The ends were cut back, 6 bases at V and 5 bases at J, with 10 bases in the middle. This chain's CDR3 is CASSQGLNEKLFF. In DNA form, the CDR3 reads TGTGCCAGCAGCCAGGGCCTAAATGAAAAACTGTTTTTT.

This chain links TRBV19 with TRBJ2-1; D remains unclear. Germline values: CDR1 LNHDA, CDR2 SQIVND (reference sequence). Trimming stripped 1 base from V and 7 bases from J, with 5 bases between. This CDR3 spans 12 amino acids. The CDR3 DNA follows: TGTGCCAGTAGTATAGCCTGGAATGAGCAGTTCTTC. It specifies CASSIAWNEQFF.

The chain has TRBV7-2 and TRBJ2-2; TRBD2 might be the D (6 bases). Germline V gives CDR1 SGHTA, CDR2 FQGNSA. The CDR3 covers 15 residues. The V gene lost 5 bases and the J gene lost 5 bases, with 15 bases spanning the gap. The CDR3 region has the DNA TGTGCCAGCAGCGCGACGGGACTTCTTACCGGGGAGCTGTTTTTT. Its translation: CASSATGLLTGELFF.

This clone was found a few times. The rearrangement joins TRBV7-2 to TRBJ2-5; no firm D call. V was pared by 3 bases and J by 7 bases, with 12 bases between. The CDR3 is made up of 13 amino acids. Germline CDR1 SGHTA, CDR2 FQGNSA. The CDR3, as DNA: TGTGCCAGCAGCTTGACTGGCCCTGCGACCCAGTACTTC. As protein: CASSLTGPATQYF.

CDR3 region: CASSQLAGKSSGELFF. CDR3 DNA: TGCGCCAGCAGCCAACTAGCGGGAAAGTCGTCCGGGGAGCTGTTTTTT. The chain joins TRBV4-3 to TRBJ2-2, with TRBD2 matching 9 bases. CDR1 and CDR2 from the germline V gene are LGHNA and YSLEER. After removal of 2 bases from V and 6 bases from J, the junction contained 7 bases not matched to a gene. The CDR3 has 16 amino acids.

This clone was seen a single time. The rearrangement joins TRBV6-1 to TRBJ1-3; possibly TRBD1 for D (5 bases). The CDR3 consists of 16 residues. Trimming stripped 3 bases from V and 3 bases from J, with 15 bases between. Germline CDR1 MNHNS, CDR2 SASEGT. The CDR3, as DNA: TGTGCCAGCAGTGACGGGGGTAGGCTCGGTGGAAACACCATATATTTT. Translation: CASSDGGRLGGNTIYF.

The gene calls are TRBV10-3 and TRBJ2-7, with 8 bases matching TRBD1. Unmatched junction bases numbered 8, after V lost 5 bases and J lost 2 bases. Germline CDR1 reads ENHRY; CDR2 reads SYGVKD. CDR3 length: 15 amino acids. The chain's CDR3 is CAISPGQGKTYEQYF. Written as DNA, the CDR3 is TGTGCCATCAGTCCTGGACAGGGAAAAACCTACGAGCAGTACTTC.

The chain has TRBV6-1 and TRBJ1-2; no clear D. Trimming removed 3 bases from V and 2 bases from J, with 10 bases in between. Germline assignment: CDR1 MNHNS and CDR2 SASEGT. CDR3 size: 14 residues. The chain's CDR3 is CASSELRNNYGYTF. DNA for the CDR3: TGTGCCAGCAGTGAGCTCAGGAACAACTATGGCTACACCTTC.

The chain links TRBV5-6 to TRBJ2-2; D is unresolved. In germline, CDR1 is SGHDT, CDR2 YYEEEE. The length of the CDR3 is 13 residues. V lost 2 bases to trimming and J lost 5 bases, with 7 bases between them. The CDR3: CASSFLDTGELFF. DNA of the CDR3: TGTGCCAGCAGCTTCTTGGATACCGGGGAGCTGTTTTTT.

This clone has only a few counts. The chain uses TRBV5-1 and TRBJ2-1; 10 bases agree with TRBD1. V shed 3 bases and J 3 bases; nucleotides not matched to a gene: 6. From germline, CDR1 is SGHRS and CDR2 YFSETQ. The CDR3 covers 16 residues. The CDR3 sequence: CASSSPGQGHYNEQFF. CDR3 nucleotides: TGCGCCAGCAGCTCACCGGGACAGGGGCACTACAATGAGCAGTTCTTC.

V gene TRBV5-1 combines with J gene TRBJ2-7, with D unresolved. The CDR3 has 14 amino acids. Germline CDR1 SGHRS, CDR2 YFSETQ. The V and J ends lost 0 bases and 3 bases respectively, with 10 bases between them. CDR3 residues: CASSLGSSYYEQYF. As DNA, the CDR3 is TGCGCCAGCAGCTTGGGCTCGAGTTACTACGAGCAGTACTTC. The whole variable domain, filled in from reference TRBV5-1 and TRBJ2-7, reads KAGVTQTPRYLIKTRGQQVTLSCSPISGHRSVSWYQQTPGQGLQFLFEYFSETQRNKGNFPGRFSGRQFSNSRSEMNVSTLELGDSALYLCASSLGSSYYEQYFGPGTRLTVT.

The chain has TRBV6-5 and TRBJ1-1; D is unresolved. V gave up 5 bases and J gave up 1 base, with 14 bases separating them. The CDR3 length is 15 residues. In germline, CDR1 is MNHEY, CDR2 SVGAGI. CDR3 DNA: TGTGCCAGCAGTCCCTCCACGAGCGGGAACACTGAAGCTTTCTTT. As protein: CASSPSTSGNTEAFF.

CDR3 loop: CASSVGDRVTEAFF. For the CDR3, the DNA is TGTGCCAGCAGCGTAGGGGACAGGGTCACTGAAGCTTTCTTT. The V call is TRBV9, the J call TRBJ1-1; 9 bases agree with TRBD1. Germline CDR1 reads SGDLS; CDR2 reads YYNGEE. The CDR3 length is 14 residues. V was clipped by 0 bases and J by 4 bases; unmatched bases: 1.

The V call is TRBV11-2, the J call TRBJ1-5; TRBD1 aligns across 7 bases. This CDR3 is built from 14 residues. Trimming removed 4 bases from V and 6 bases from J; junction bases left unmatched: 6. Germline V CDR1 and CDR2: SGHAT, FQNNGV. The CDR3 spells CASSSDRESQPQHF. The CDR3 nucleotides are TGTGCCAGCAGCTCTGACAGGGAGAGTCAGCCCCAGCATTTT.

V is TRBV5-1 and J is TRBJ1-1; 8 bases align to TRBD1. The CDR3 contains 15 residues. After removal of 4 bases from V and 6 bases from J, the junction contained 11 bases not matched to a gene. Germline CDR1 SGHRS, CDR2 YFSETQ. For the CDR3, the DNA is TGCGCCAGCAGCCGGGGAGGACAGGGCCGGGCTGAAGCTTTCTTT. Translated, it gives CASSRGGQGRAEAFF.

This rearrangement joins TRBV9 to TRBJ2-2; D not certain. The CDR3 sequence is 16 residues long. V gave up 4 bases and J gave up 0 bases, with 13 bases separating them. Germline V lookup: CDR1 SGDLS, CDR2 YYNGEE. The CDR3 protein is CASSPYPTPNTGELFF. The DNA for the CDR3 is TGTGCCAGCAGCCCTTACCCGACCCCGAACACCGGGGAGCTGTTTTTT.

The chain couples TRBV15 to TRBJ1-1, with 7 bases identical to TRBD1. Germline V gene lookup returns CDR1 LNHNV and CDR2 YYDKDF (reference sequence). Trimming took 1 base from V and 2 from J; bases not matched to a gene: 4. The CDR3 spans 15 residues. The CDR3, as DNA: TGTGCCACCAGCAGAGGTCGGACAGGAAACACTGAAGCTTTCTTT. Translated: CATSRGRTGNTEAFF.

Of note for this clone: This sample includes further DNA sequences coding for the same CDR3. This sequence joins TRBV5-1 and TRBJ1-1, with D unresolved. V was clipped by 3 bases and J by 2 bases, with 8 bases between them. Germline CDR1 SGHRS, CDR2 YFSETQ. The CDR3 totals 13 residues. CDR3 protein: CASSSPGNTEAFF. CDR3 in DNA: TGCGCCAGCAGCTCCCCCGGAAACACTGAAGCTTTCTTT.